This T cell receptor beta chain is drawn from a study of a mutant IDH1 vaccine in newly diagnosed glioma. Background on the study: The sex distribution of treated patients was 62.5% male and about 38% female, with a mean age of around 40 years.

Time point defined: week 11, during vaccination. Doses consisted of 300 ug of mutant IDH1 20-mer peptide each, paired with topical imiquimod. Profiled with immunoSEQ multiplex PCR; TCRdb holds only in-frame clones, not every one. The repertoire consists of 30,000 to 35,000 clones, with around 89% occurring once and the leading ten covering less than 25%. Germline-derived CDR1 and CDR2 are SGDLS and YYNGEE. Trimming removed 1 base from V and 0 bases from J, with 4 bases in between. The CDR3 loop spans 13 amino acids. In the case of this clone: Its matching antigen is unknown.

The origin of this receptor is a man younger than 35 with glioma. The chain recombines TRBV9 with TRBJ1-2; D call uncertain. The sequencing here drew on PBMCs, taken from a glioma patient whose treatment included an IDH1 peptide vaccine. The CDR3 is CASSVTTNYGYTF. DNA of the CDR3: TGTGCCAGCAGCGTAACGACTAACTATGGCTACACCTTC.